The present T cell receptor beta chain was sequenced within a study of cytomegalovirus exposure and HLA in healthy donors. Study as a whole: Unique TCRs numbering approximately 80 million, obtained from HLA-typed donors, made up an early data release. Study findings and constraints: The later analysis indicated that the majority of CMV-associated TCR beta chains appeared HLA-restricted. Certain indistinguishable V segments, among them TRBV6-2 and TRBV6-3, were excluded.

All the people who gave samples were healthy bone marrow donors. In the case of this clone: Its antigen is unknown.

13 Jbeta primers and 60 Vbeta primers were used for the PCR. Using immunoSEQ multiplex PCR, the repertoire was profiled, and TCRdb retains in-frame clones only, with some absent. The table for this sample gives some 180,000 clones. This CDR3 is built from 14 residues. Germline V lookup: CDR1 GTSNPN, CDR2 SVGIG (reference sequence). Trimming took 3 bases from V and 7 from J, leaving 16 bases between them. Specimen: PBMCs. The receptor comes from a man aged 30-40 years in good health and CMV-seronegative. V and J are TRBV30 and TRBJ2-1; D is perhaps TRBD2 (6 bases). CDR3 residues: CAWRGAGRRNEQFF. The CDR3 DNA reads TGTGCCTGGAGAGGGGCGGGGCGGCGGAATGAGCAGTTCTTC.